This T cell receptor beta chain is from a study of blood T cell repertoires in COVID-19. Overall study context: Specimens from acute and convalescent COVID-19 originated in the United States, Italy and Spain. PBMCs, B-cell-depleted T cells, or T cells were the source of the cDNA or gDNA that made up the material.

This CDR3 has 12 residues. The V gene's germline CDR1 is DFQATT and CDR2 SNEGSKA (reference sequence). Points on this clone: Compared with germline, one end of the junction differs, possibly owing to a read error.

Original methodology: Amplification of reference gene primers was used by the study to estimate nucleated cell counts. The assay was immunoSEQ multiplex PCR, and TCRdb's table has in-frame clones only and misses some. D and trimming were read from the DNA, whereas the V and J calls and clone size are those reported in that table. This sample has approximately 250,000 clones, with around nine tenths found just once. The receptor's source is a man aged 40-49 years with active or convalescent COVID-19. The rearrangement uses TRBV20-1 and TRBJ1-6; TRBD1 matches at 9 bases. The sample comprised peripheral blood. The CDR3 DNA reads as TGCAGTGCTAATGAGGGGACAGGGTTTCCCAACTTT. It yields the protein CSANEGTGFPNF.